The 29 T cell receptor beta chains listed next were all sequenced from one sample in a study of identical twins. One entry per CDR3 protein results from TCRdb running MiXCR on the 5' RACE reads. The sample holds roughly 250,000 distinct CDR3 sequences, about 14% seen once. The specimen was memory (CD45RO+) T cells sorted from blood. The source of these receptors is a woman under 30 in good health.

The chain recombines TRBV27 with TRBJ1-2; tentative D call: TRBD1 (6 bases). Germline CDR1 and CDR2: MNHEY and SMNVEV (reference sequence). Trimming removed 5 bases at V and 4 bases at J, with 20 bases between. This CDR3 has 16 residues. CDR3 amino acids: CASSTQWRGMSYGYTF. For the CDR3, the DNA is TGTGCCAGCAGTACTCAGTGGAGGGGGATGAGCTATGGCTACACCTTC.

The chain has TRBV15 and TRBJ2-6; 7 nucleotides agree with TRBD1. The trim removed 4 bases at V and 0 bases at J, leaving 12 bases unmatched. The germline CDR1 and CDR2 sequences are LNHNV and YYDKDF (reference sequence). The CDR3 contains 19 residues. CDR3 sequence (DNA): TGTGCCACCAGCAAATCGGGACAGCCCTCTAGCTCTGGGGCCAACGTCCTGACTTTC. Translating it yields CATSKSGQPSSSGANVLTF.

This clonotype was seen a handful of times. The chain joins TRBV10-3 to TRBJ2-7; 7 nucleotides align to TRBD1. CDR1 is ENHRY and CDR2 is SYGVKD in the germline V gene. This CDR3 is 14 amino acids long. With 3 bases clipped from V and 7 bases from J, the junction kept 9 bases outside the gene matches. In DNA, the CDR3 is TGTGCCATCAGTGACAAGACAGGGCTGAGGGAGCAGTACTTC. Translating it yields CAISDKTGLREQYF.

The chain joins TRBV6-5 to TRBJ2-5; the D gene is possibly TRBD2 (5 bases). V was clipped by 6 bases and J by 5 bases, with 10 bases between them. The CDR3 consists of 12 residues. Germline-derived CDR1 and CDR2 are MNHEY and SVGAGI. The CDR3 loop reads CASRTRRETQYF. DNA of the CDR3: TGTGCCAGCAGAACTAGAAGGGAGACCCAGTACTTC.

The table lists this clonotype with a few counts. Here the CDR3 DNA reads TGTGCCATCAGTCAACTGCAGAACACTGAAGCTTTCTTT. It encodes CAISQLQNTEAFF. The chain is built from TRBV10-3 and TRBJ1-1; no firm D call. Trimming left V 5 bases short and J 1 base short, with 8 bases between. The germline gives CDR1 ENHRY, CDR2 SYGVKD. The length of the CDR3 is 13 residues.

This chain links TRBV29-1 with TRBJ1-2; 7 positions match TRBD1. This CDR3 comprises 13 residues. The V gene end was trimmed by 5 bases and the J gene end by 4 bases; junction bases not matched to a gene: 7. Germline V CDR1 and CDR2: SQVTM, ANQGSEA. The CDR3 loop reads CSVFQGEAYGYTF. CDR3 coding DNA: TGCAGCGTTTTCCAGGGGGAAGCCTATGGCTACACCTTC. Full variable domain (remainder filled in from reference TRBV29-1 and TRBJ1-2): SAVISQKPSRDICQRGTSLTIQCQVDSQVTMMFWYRQQPGQSLTLIATANQGSEATYESGFVIDKFPISRPNLTFSTLTVSNMSPEDSSIYLCSVFQGEAYGYTFGSGTRLTVV.

This clonotype was counted at least ten times. V is TRBV5-5 and J is TRBJ2-6; D is unclear. This CDR3 comprises 16 residues. Germline V gene data show CDR1 as SGHKS and CDR2 as YYEKEE (reference sequence). V lost 1 base to trimming and J lost 1 base, with 9 bases between them. The CDR3 bases are TGTGCCAGCAGCTTGTTCGCTGTTTCTGGGGCCAACGTCCTGACTTTC. It is translated as CASSLFAVSGANVLTF.

The chain combines TRBV11-1 with TRBJ2-1, with 8 positions matching TRBD2. The CDR3 runs 18 residues. Germline V gene sequence: CDR1 SGHAT, CDR2 FQDESV (reference sequence). V dropped 6 bases and J dropped 4; count of bases not matched to a gene: 17. CDR3 DNA sequence: TGTGCCAGCAGGCAATGGGGGGCGAGCGGGAGTAGGTACAATGAGCAGTTCTTC. Its protein is CASRQWGASGSRYNEQFF.

This clonotype turned up a few times. The chain employs TRBV2 and TRBJ2-1; tentative D call: TRBD1 (5 bases). V lost 2 bases, J lost 7 bases, and 9 bases lay in between. Per germline, CDR1 SNHLY and CDR2 FYNNEI. The length of the CDR3 is 13 residues. The CDR3 nucleotides read TGTGCCAGCAGTGAAAACAGGTTAAATGAGCAGTTCTTC. It codes for CASSENRLNEQFF.

This chain joins TRBV9 and TRBJ2-5; no clear D. Germline-derived CDR1 and CDR2 are SGDLS and YYNGEE. The CDR3 totals 14 residues. Trimming shortened V by 3 bases and J by 2 bases, and 11 bases separated the two germline ends. This chain's CDR3 is CASSAGPMQETQYF. The CDR3 DNA reads as TGTGCCAGCAGCGCCGGACCGATGCAAGAGACCCAGTACTTC.

This rearrangement joins TRBV3-1 to TRBJ1-5; no definite D call. The CDR3 has 13 residues. The V end lost 0 bases, the J end lost 13 bases, and 13 bases lay between the germline ends. CDR1 and CDR2 from the germline V gene are LGHDT and YNNKEL (reference sequence). The CDR3 DNA is TGTGCCAGCAGCCAAGATCGAAACACCATACAGCATTTT. It specifies CASSQDRNTIQHF.

This clonotype was seen more than once but under ten times. The chain is built from TRBV20-1 and TRBJ2-5, with 9 bases fitting TRBD2. This CDR3 region has 15 residues. Germline V gene sequence: CDR1 DFQATT, CDR2 SNEGSKA (reference sequence). V dropped 7 bases and J dropped 5; count of bases not matched to a gene: 14. The CDR3 region has the DNA TGCAGTGGAAAATCTAGCGGGATGGCGCGGGAGACCCAGTACTTC. Translating it yields CSGKSSGMARETQYF.

This rearrangement joins TRBV18 to TRBJ2-1; D is ambiguous. The CDR3 length is 13 residues. Germline CDR1 and CDR2: KGHSH and LQKENI. V was pared by 3 bases and J by 6 bases, with 9 bases between. In DNA form, the CDR3 reads TGTGCCAGCTCACCCTTGGGCGGCAATGAGCAGTTCTTC. Translated: CASSPLGGNEQFF.

This clonotype was picked up a small number of times. The chain combines TRBV9 with TRBJ2-3; 10 bases are a match to TRBD1. Germline CDR1 and CDR2: SGDLS and YYNGEE. The CDR3 length is 15 residues. V gave up 1 base and J gave up 4 bases; unmatched junction bases: 3. The CDR3: CASSVWTGGADTQYF. As DNA, the CDR3 is TGTGCCAGCAGCGTATGGACAGGGGGAGCAGATACGCAGTATTTT. Full variable domain (rest looked up from reference TRBV9 and TRBJ2-3): DSGVTQTPKHLITATGQRVTLRCSPRSGDLSVYWYQQSLDQGLQFLIQYYNGEERAKGNILERFSAQQFPDLHSELNLSSLELGDSALYFCASSVWTGGADTQYFGPGTRLTVL.

This rearrangement joins TRBV3-1 to TRBJ2-5; TRBD2 aligns across 7 bases. The length of the CDR3 is 15 residues. Germline loops: CDR1 LGHDT, CDR2 YNNKEL (reference sequence). V lost 0 bases and J lost 7; bases outside the gene matches: 8. CDR3 sequence reads: CASSQDIVRGGTQYF. CDR3 coding DNA: TGTGCCAGCAGCCAAGATATTGTCCGCGGGGGGACCCAGTACTTC.

This clonotype has a handful of counts. The J gene is TRBJ2-3, the V gene TRBV20-1; the match to TRBD1 covers 7 bases. Trimming at V came to 5 bases and at J to 3 bases, leaving 8 bases not matched to a gene. The CDR3 is 14 amino acids. The germline gives CDR1 DFQATT, CDR2 SNEGSKA (reference sequence). This chain's CDR3 is CSAPLTGTTDTQYF. DNA of the CDR3: TGCAGTGCTCCGTTGACAGGGACGACAGATACGCAGTATTTT.

This chain joins TRBV13 and TRBJ2-7, with D possibly matching TRBD1 (6 bases). The CDR3 runs to 15 residues. V was trimmed by 5 bases and J by 7 bases, leaving 21 bases between them. CDR1 is PRHDT and CDR2 is FYEKMQ in the germline V gene (reference sequence). CDR3 region: CASSATDSTPGEQYF. For the CDR3, the DNA is TGTGCCAGCAGCGCGACGGACAGTACACCGGGGGAGCAGTACTTC.

The chain links TRBV10-2 to TRBJ2-2; 9 bases map to TRBD2. This CDR3 is built from 15 residues. V dropped 7 bases and J dropped 5; count of bases not matched to a gene: 8. Germline V gene lookup returns CDR1 WSHSY and CDR2 SAAADI. Here the CDR3 reads CASTHSGGPTGELFF. CDR3 nucleotides: TGCGCCAGCACCCATAGCGGGGGCCCTACCGGGGAGCTGTTTTTT.

This chain connects TRBV12-5 to TRBJ1-1; D call uncertain. The germline CDR1 and CDR2 sequences are LGHNT and FRNRAP. Trimming removed 4 bases at V and 8 bases at J, with 17 bases between. The CDR3 has 14 amino acids. The CDR3 DNA reads as TGTGCTAGTGGTTCCTCCGGGAATATTTGGGAAGCTTTCTTT. The encoded protein is CASGSSGNIWEAFF.

This chain links TRBV5-6 with TRBJ2-7; the D is unclear. The germline CDR1 and CDR2 sequences are SGHDT and YYEEEE. The V and J ends lost 0 bases and 4 bases respectively, with 5 bases between them. This CDR3 has 12 residues. CDR3 in DNA: TGTGCCAGCAGCTTGGGTGTTTACGAGCAGTACTTC. Its protein is CASSLGVYEQYF.

V usage is TRBV3-1 and J usage is TRBJ2-7, with D possibly TRBD2 on 5 matching bases. V shed 5 bases and J shed 6 bases, with 11 bases lying between them. The CDR3 is 12 amino acids. CDR1 is LGHDT and CDR2 is YNNKEL in the germline V gene (reference sequence). The CDR3 coding sequence is TGTGCCAGCAGCTCATCTAGCCGCGAGCAGTACTTC. The encoded protein is CASSSSSREQYF.

The table lists this clonotype with many counts. The gene calls are TRBV12-3 or TRBV12-4 and TRBJ2-7; possibly TRBD1 or TRBD2 for D (5 bases each). Trimming pared 3 bases from V and 7 bases from J, leaving 13 bases between. The CDR3 has 13 amino acids. The CDR3 is CASSFPGPEEQYF. CDR3 in DNA: TGTGCCAGCAGTTTCCCGGGACCAGAGGAGCAGTACTTC.

This chain joins TRBV20-1 and TRBJ2-3; D unresolved. The CDR3 totals 14 residues. Germline lookup yields CDR1 DFQATT and CDR2 SNEGSKA (reference sequence). Between the trimmed V and J ends, which lost 5 bases and 4 bases, there was a span of 16 bases. The DNA for the CDR3 is TGCAGTGCTCCCGGCCGGATGCGATCAGATACGCAGTATTTT. Translation gives CSAPGRMRSDTQYF.

The chain uses TRBV6-5 and TRBJ1-1; D is uncertain. This CDR3 has 16 residues. The germline V gene encodes CDR1 MNHEY and CDR2 SVGAGI. V lost 3 bases to trimming and J lost 1 base, with 15 bases between them. This CDR3 reads CASSYNPGSGNTEAFF. The CDR3 region has the DNA TGTGCCAGCAGTTATAACCCCGGGAGTGGGAACACTGAAGCTTTCTTT.

This clonotype came up many times. An end of the junction does not agree with germline; a read error may underlie this. The chain is built from TRBV5-1 and TRBJ2-7; 9 bases fit TRBD2. This CDR3 region has 14 residues. The germline CDR1 and CDR2 sequences are SGHRS and YFSETQ. The CDR3 coding sequence is TGTGCCAGCAGCCCAACTAGCGGGTCCTACGAGCAGTACTTC. Protein: CASSPTSGSYEQYF.

This clonotype was recorded a few times. V is TRBV28 and J is TRBJ2-7; 8 bases agree with TRBD1. Germline CDR1 MDHEN, CDR2 SYDVKM. The CDR3 sequence is 15 residues long. After removal of 4 bases from V and 3 bases from J, the junction contained 8 bases not matched to a gene. CDR3 protein: CASSSPRTGLYEQYF. In nucleotides, the CDR3 is TGTGCCAGCAGTTCACCTAGGACAGGGCTCTACGAGCAGTACTTC.

In its sample, this clonotype was seen a few times. This chain joins TRBV20-1 and TRBJ2-5; D might be TRBD1 (5 bases). The CDR3 is made up of 11 amino acids. Germline values: CDR1 DFQATT, CDR2 SNEGSKA (reference sequence). The CDR3 sequence: CSPGQTETQYF. The CDR3 DNA is TGCAGCCCAGGGCAAACGGAGACCCAGTACTTC.

The sample holds many counts of this clonotype. This chain joins TRBV12-3 or TRBV12-4 and TRBJ2-1, with a tentative D call TRBD2 (6 bases). This CDR3 region has 14 residues. Trimming cost V 6 bases and J 7 bases, with 16 bases left between them. Here the CDR3 reads CASRESTRTNEQFF. In DNA form, the CDR3 reads TGTGCCAGCAGAGAATCGACTAGGACGAATGAGCAGTTCTTC.

This clonotype was found a few times. The V and J genes are TRBV7-9 and TRBJ2-2; 7 bases fit TRBD1. Germline CDR1 and CDR2: SEHNR and FQNEAQ (reference sequence). After removal of 5 bases from V and 5 bases from J, the junction contained 8 bases not matched to a gene. The CDR3 length is 15 residues. The CDR3 sequence is CASSRPTGVTGELFF. The CDR3 coding sequence is TGTGCCAGCAGCCGCCCCACAGGGGTGACCGGGGAGCTGTTTTTT.